Below are 10 T cell receptor beta chains sequenced from a single sample in a study of T cells in Graves' hyperthyroidism and ophthalmopathy. Regions amplified from RNA transcripts were the TCR beta CDR3 regions. The HTBI primer set drove a first-round RT-PCR of the TCR CDR3. TCRdb re-derived calls from the multiplex PCR reads in MiXCR, one entry per CDR3 protein. This sample carries over 250,000 distinct CDR3 sequences, around a quarter of them seen once, and the ten largest clones take approximately 25%. Sequenced sample: blood. The receptors were gathered from a man in his forties or fifties with Graves' hyperthyroidism that later progressed to Graves' ophthalmopathy.

This clonotype was picked up many times. The V and J genes are TRBV7-9 and TRBJ2-7; 7 bases map to TRBD1. CDR1 SEHNR and CDR2 FQNEAQ come from the germline V gene (reference sequence). J lost 5 bases, V lost 5 bases, and 3 bases had no gene match. This CDR3 has 12 amino acids. In DNA form, the CDR3 reads TGTGCCAGCAGCCACCAGGGGGACGAGCAGTACTTC. Amino acid sequence: CASSHQGDEQYF.

The rearrangement links TRBV20-1 to TRBJ2-7; D gene ambiguous. This CDR3 region has 15 residues. Germline V CDR1 and CDR2: DFQATT, SNEGSKA (reference sequence). Trimming pared 1 base from V and 5 bases from J, leaving 18 bases between. In DNA form, the CDR3 reads TGCAGTGCTAGAGCGTTGTTTGCAGATAGCAACGAGCAGTACTTC. Residues: CSARALFADSNEQYF.

This clonotype was counted many times. The DNA for the CDR3 is TGTGCCATCAGACCCGGGGGCTACGCCGGGGAGCTGTTTTTT. Translated: CAIRPGGYAGELFF. This chain uses TRBV10-3 with TRBJ2-2, with D perhaps matching TRBD1 or TRBD2 (6 bases each). Germline V gene lookup returns CDR1 ENHRY and CDR2 SYGVKD. The V end was cut by 6 bases, the J end by 6 bases, with 14 bases between. This CDR3 has 14 amino acids.

This clonotype was picked up many times. The chain joins TRBV6-1 to TRBJ2-7; 11 bases fit TRBD1. With V trimmed by 5 bases and J by 2 bases, 5 bases remained unmatched. The germline gives CDR1 MNHNS, CDR2 SASEGT. The CDR3 covers 15 residues. CDR3 in amino acids: CASSPGTGGPYEQYF. The CDR3 coding sequence is TGTGCCAGCAGTCCAGGGACAGGGGGACCCTACGAGCAGTACTTC.

V gene TRBV9 combines with J gene TRBJ2-5; D ambiguous. Germline assignment: CDR1 SGDLS and CDR2 YYNGEE. Trimming removed 0 bases from V and 4 bases from J, with 4 bases in between. This CDR3 is 12 amino acids long. DNA for the CDR3: TGTGCCAGCAGCGTAGTCCCAGAGACCCAGTACTTC. It encodes CASSVVPETQYF.

This clonotype was counted ten times or more. This chain's CDR3 is CASSRGARPEAFF. In DNA, the CDR3 is TGTGCCAGCAGCCGGGGCGCAAGACCTGAAGCTTTCTTT. The genes are TRBV27 and TRBJ1-1; D might be TRBD1 (5 bases). The CDR3 runs to 13 residues. Trimming removed 6 bases at V and 6 bases at J, with 14 bases between. Germline V CDR1 and CDR2: MNHEY, SMNVEV (reference sequence).

At least ten counts were recorded for this clonotype. The chain has TRBV6-5 and TRBJ1-5; 8 bases line up with TRBD1. Germline V gene lookup returns CDR1 MNHEY and CDR2 SVGAGI. V trimming: 5 bases; J trimming: 9 bases; junction bases outside the gene matches: 9. The CDR3 has 14 amino acids. The CDR3 region has the DNA TGTGCCAGCAGTAGGCAGGGGGCCGATCGGCCCCAGCATTTT. Translation: CASSRQGADRPQHF.

The rearrangement uses TRBV11-3 and TRBJ1-1, with 7 bases lining up with TRBD1. The CDR3 runs 15 residues. V was clipped by 6 bases and J by 1 base; unmatched bases: 8. Germline loops: CDR1 SGHNT, CDR2 YENEEA. The CDR3 nucleotides read TGTGCCAGCAGACCTCGGACAGGCCAGAACACTGAAGCTTTCTTT. This translates into CASRPRTGQNTEAFF. Looking up the rest from reference TRBV11-3 and TRBJ1-1 gives the full variable domain: EAGVVQSPRYKIIEKKQPVAFWCNPISGHNTLYWYLQNLGQGPELLIRYENEEAVDDSQLPKDRFSAERLKGVDSTLKIQPAELGDSAVYLCASRPRTGQNTEAFFGQGTRLTVV.

This clonotype appeared many times. The chain has TRBV27 and TRBJ1-2; D perhaps matches TRBD1 (6 bases). The V end was cut by 2 bases, the J end by 8 bases, with 12 bases between. The CDR3 contains 13 residues. Germline V lookup: CDR1 MNHEY, CDR2 SMNVEV (reference sequence). CDR3 coding DNA: TGTGCCAGCAGTTTACGGGGGCTGGGGGGCTACACCTTC. Residues: CASSLRGLGGYTF.

This clonotype was observed a few times. V gene TRBV7-2 combines with J gene TRBJ2-7; TRBD2 might be the D (5 bases). The CDR3 length is 15 residues. V was shortened by 6 bases and J by 6 bases, with 21 bases between the two germline ends. The V gene's germline CDR1 is SGHTA and CDR2 FQGNSA. The CDR3 nucleotides are TGTGCCAGCAGTCCCTCGCGGAACTACCGGGGCGAGCAGTACTTC. Protein product: CASSPSRNYRGEQYF.